The 28 T cell receptor beta chains below come from one sample, sequenced in a study of CD8 T cells in Susac syndrome (dated by TCRdb to between 2017 and 2020). Preparation of the library involved the immunoSEQ multiplex PCR assay. RNA was extracted using the RNeasy kit, and about 0.5 to 1 microgram was reverse transcribed with random hexamers. TCRdb itself trimmed the public reads at Q25 with fastp, ran MiXCR and retained productive beta chains. Entries that share a CDR3 protein sequence are merged under the most common genes and DNA. The sample data list 150,000 to 160,000 distinct CDR3 sequences, and 95% to 96% of these were observed just once. About 0.15% of the sample is held by the ten biggest clonotypes. The sample comprised CD8+ T cells from PBMCs. These TCRs come from a human donor with multiple sclerosis.

V and J are TRBV25-1 and TRBJ1-1; D ambiguous. The V and J ends lost 3 bases and 7 bases respectively, with 9 bases between them. Germline assignment: CDR1 MGHDK and CDR2 SYGVNS. The CDR3 is 12 residues long. CDR3 amino acids: CASSDKSSEAFF. The CDR3, as DNA: TGTGCCAGCAGTGATAAGTCTAGTGAAGCTTTCTTT.

The rearrangement uses TRBV7-9 and TRBJ1-5; D not resolved. The CDR3 sequence is 15 residues long. CDR1 and CDR2 (germline): SEHNR, FQNEAQ (reference sequence). V was trimmed by 7 bases and J by 3 bases, leaving 16 bases between them. In DNA, the CDR3 is TGTGCCAGCACCTTCGGCGTCGGCGCCAATCAGCCCCAGCATTTT. As protein: CASTFGVGANQPQHF. Supplemented by reference TRBV7-9 and TRBJ1-5, the full variable domain reads DTGVSQNPRHKITKRGQNVTFRCDPISEHNRLYWYRQTLGQGPEFLTYFQNEAQLEKSRLLSDRFSAERPKGSFSTLEIQRTEQGDSAMYLCASTFGVGANQPQHFGDGTRLSIL.

This clonotype was counted only a few times. V and J are TRBV13 and TRBJ2-5, with D maybe TRBD1 (5 bases). V lost 1 base and J 2 bases, leaving 5 bases between the germline ends. The CDR3 has 13 residues. Per germline, CDR1 PRHDT and CDR2 FYEKMQ (reference sequence). CDR3 DNA: TGTGCCAGCAGCTTAGACAGGCAAGAGACCCAGTACTTC. Translated: CASSLDRQETQYF.

The V gene is TRBV13, the J gene TRBJ2-7; TRBD1 matches 12 bases. Germline V CDR1 and CDR2: PRHDT, FYEKMQ (reference sequence). The V gene end was trimmed by 4 bases and the J gene end by 6 bases; junction bases not matched to a gene: 7. This CDR3 contains 15 residues. The DNA for the CDR3 is TGTGCCAGCAGCTCACTCGGGACAGGGGGCCTCGAGCAGTACTTC. Its translation is CASSSLGTGGLEQYF.

This clonotype was detected a few times. The CDR3 nucleotides read TGTGCCAGCAGACCATCCTGGACAGAAAACATTCAGTACTTC. Protein sequence: CASRPSWTENIQYF. This sequence joins TRBV6-1 and TRBJ2-4; D may be TRBD1 (6 bases). V lost 6 bases, J lost 5 bases, and 14 bases lay in between. CDR1 and CDR2 (germline): MNHNS, SASEGT. The CDR3 runs 14 residues.

The chain recombines TRBV5-6 with TRBJ2-1; TRBD1 matches at 7 bases. V shed 4 bases, J shed 9 bases, and the junction held 4 bases outside the gene matches. Per germline, CDR1 SGHDT and CDR2 YYEEEE. The CDR3 contains 12 residues. The CDR3 DNA reads as TGTGCCAGCAGCCCGACAGGGCTTGAGCAGTTCTTC. This codes for CASSPTGLEQFF.

This clonotype came up once. The chain employs TRBV5-4 and TRBJ2-1, with D possibly TRBD1 on 5 matching bases. The CDR3 totals 14 residues. Germline CDR1 SGHNT, CDR2 YYREEE (reference sequence). V was cut by 3 bases and J by 4 bases, with 11 bases left in between. The CDR3 DNA reads as TGTGCCAGCAGCTCGCCGGACACTTACAATGAGCAGTTCTTC. Encoded protein: CASSSPDTYNEQFF.

V is TRBV12-3 or TRBV12-4 and J is TRBJ2-5, with D perhaps matching TRBD1 (5 bases). V gave up 10 bases and J gave up 0 bases, with 12 bases separating them. The CDR3 is made up of 13 amino acids. This chain's CDR3 is CATSGSYQETQYF. CDR3 in DNA: TGTGCCACCTCAGGGTCGTACCAAGAGACCCAGTACTTC.

This clonotype was counted a single time. The gene calls are TRBV30 and TRBJ1-1; possibly TRBD1 for D (6 bases). Germline V CDR1 and CDR2: GTSNPN, SVGIG (reference sequence). Trimming removed 2 bases at V and 5 bases at J, with 15 bases between. This CDR3 region has 14 residues. CDR3 nucleotide sequence: TGTGCCTGGAGTCTCTCGGGGGCTTGGACTGAAGCTTTCTTT. Translating it yields CAWSLSGAWTEAFF. Complete variable domain (other parts from reference TRBV30 and TRBJ1-1): SQTIHQWPATLVQPVGSPLSLECTVEGTSNPNLYWYRQAAGRGLQLLFYSVGIGQISSEVPQNLSASRPQDRQFILSSKKLLLSDSGFYLCAWSLSGAWTEAFFGQGTRLTVV.

The rearrangement joins TRBV29-1 to TRBJ1-4; D is possibly TRBD1 (6 bases). The CDR3 length is 14 residues. V dropped 5 bases and J dropped 8 bases, with 18 bases sitting between them. Germline V gene sequence: CDR1 SQVTM, CDR2 ANQGSEA. This CDR3 is CSVLQARGGEKLFF. For the CDR3, the DNA is TGCAGCGTTCTCCAGGCCAGGGGAGGCGAAAAACTGTTTTTT.

The V call is TRBV29-1, the J call TRBJ2-7; a possible D gene is TRBD1 (5 bases). V lost 3 bases, J lost 6 bases, and 12 bases lay in between. The germline gives CDR1 SQVTM, CDR2 ANQGSEA. The CDR3 has 12 amino acids. The CDR3 DNA is TGCAGCGTTGATTGGGGCACCCCCGAGCAGTACGTC. Amino acids: CSVDWGTPEQYV.

The chain recombines TRBV7-9 with TRBJ2-1; D unclear. The CDR3 spans 12 residues. The V gene lost 2 bases and the J gene lost 9 bases, with 8 bases spanning the gap. Germline CDR1 reads SEHNR; CDR2 reads FQNEAQ (reference sequence). The CDR3 region has the DNA TGTGCCAGCAGCTTACAAACGGTTGAGCAGTTCTTC. It translates to CASSLQTVEQFF.

The chain employs TRBV29-1 and TRBJ2-5, with TRBD2 identical over 7 bases. The V gene's germline CDR1 is SQVTM and CDR2 ANQGSEA. The J segment lost 3 bases and the V segment lost 6 bases, leaving 1 base of the junction unmatched. The CDR3 has 11 amino acids. CDR3 coding DNA: TGCAGCGTCCGGGGGGAAGAGACCCAGTACTTC. Translating gives CSVRGEETQYF. The variable domain in full, with the rest retrieved from reference TRBV29-1 and TRBJ2-5, is SAVISQKPSRDICQRGTSLTIQCQVDSQVTMMFWYRQQPGQSLTLIATANQGSEATYESGFVIDKFPISRPNLTFSTLTVSNMSPEDSSIYLCSVRGEETQYFGPGTRLLVL.

The chain carries TRBV5-1 and TRBJ1-1; D unresolved. Trimming cost V 1 base and J 4 bases, with 11 bases left between them. CDR1 and CDR2 from the germline V gene are SGHRS and YFSETQ. The CDR3 sequence is 14 residues long. The CDR3 coding sequence is TGCGCCAGCAGCTTGCGTACAGATGGCACTGAAGCTTTCTTT. The encoded protein is CASSLRTDGTEAFF.

In DNA, the CDR3 is TGTGCCTGGTACAAGGGGTTGAGCGGCTACACCTTC. This encodes CAWYKGLSGYTF. This rearrangement joins TRBV30 to TRBJ1-2, with D tentatively TRBD1 (5 bases). The germline CDR1 and CDR2 sequences are GTSNPN and SVGIG (reference sequence). CDR3 size: 12 residues. V lost 5 bases and J lost 8, with 15 bases in between.

The V call is TRBV20-1, the J call TRBJ1-6, with D unclear. Germline CDR1 DFQATT, CDR2 SNEGSKA (reference sequence). V was shortened by 0 bases and J by 6 bases, with 15 bases between the two germline ends. The length of the CDR3 is 16 residues. The CDR3 DNA follows: TGCAGTGCTAGAGAGGTTGAGACCCCCCCTAATTCACCCCTCCACTTT. Translating it yields CSAREVETPPNSPLHF.

The chain employs TRBV6-5 and TRBJ2-7; 10 bases line up with TRBD2. V was pared by 7 bases and J by 1 base, with 7 bases of the junction left unmatched. The germline V gene has CDR1 MNHEY and CDR2 SVGAGI. The CDR3 covers 15 residues. The CDR3 DNA sequence: TGTGCCAGCACCCCGAGCGGGGGGGCTTCCTACGAGCAGTACTTC. It codes for CASTPSGGASYEQYF.

This clonotype appeared once. The chain carries TRBV7-6 and TRBJ2-1; perhaps TRBD1 as D (6 bases). Germline V CDR1 and CDR2: SGHVS, FNYEAQ. The CDR3 loop spans 15 amino acids. V shed 2 bases and J shed 6 bases, with 14 bases lying between them. The CDR3 protein is CASSLLMSGVNEQFF. For the CDR3, the DNA is TGTGCCAGCAGCTTATTGATGTCAGGGGTCAATGAGCAGTTCTTC.

The chain employs TRBV11-2 and TRBJ1-2, with a weak D call TRBD1 (6 bases). V lost 5 bases and J lost 9, with 22 bases in between. The CDR3 is made up of 15 amino acids. CDR1 SGHAT and CDR2 FQNNGV come from the germline V gene. CDR3 sequence (DNA): TGTGCCAGCAGCCCTAGCCTGCCAGGGGCTGCTCGCTACACCTTC. It is translated as CASSPSLPGAARYTF.

V usage is TRBV7-6 and J usage is TRBJ1-2; D is unclear. Per the germline V gene, CDR1 is SGHVS and CDR2 is FNYEAQ. CDR3 size: 13 residues. Trimming took off 1 base at V and 6 bases at J, with 9 bases between the two ends. The CDR3 is CASSLVGGNGYTF. The CDR3 region has the DNA TGTGCCAGCAGCTTAGTGGGAGGGAATGGCTACACCTTC. Looking up the rest from reference TRBV7-6 and TRBJ1-2 gives the full variable domain: GAGVSQSPRYKVTKRGQDVALRCDPISGHVSLYWYRQALGQGPEFLTYFNYEAQQDKSGLPNDRFSAERPEGSISTLTIQRTEQRDSAMYRCASSLVGGNGYTFGSGTRLTVV.

Concerning this clonotype itself: The conserved phenylalanine or tryptophan normally closing the CDR3 is absent here, so this likely arose from a read error. This chain joins TRBV11-2 and TRBJ1-2; TRBD1 agrees at 9 bases. This CDR3 spans 15 amino acids. CDR1 and CDR2 (germline): SGHAT, FQNNGV. V trimming: 5 bases; J trimming: 4 bases; junction bases outside the gene matches: 8. CDR3 nucleotide sequence: TGTGCCAGCAGCATAGGGACAGGGCTGCGCTATGGCTACACCCTC. Translating it yields CASSIGTGLRYGYTL.

The count of this clonotype is one. The rearrangement links TRBV7-2 to TRBJ2-7, with D unresolved. V lost 4 bases and J 3 bases, leaving 13 bases between the germline ends. Germline values: CDR1 SGHTA, CDR2 FQGNSA. The CDR3 is 14 amino acids. The CDR3 nucleotides are TGTGCCAGCAGCTCCACGGTGGGCAGCTACGAGCAGTACTTC. It codes for CASSSTVGSYEQYF.

This rearrangement joins TRBV7-6 to TRBJ2-1, with D tentatively TRBD1 or TRBD2 (5 bases each). Trimming removed 5 bases at V and 4 bases at J, with 18 bases between. The CDR3 sequence is 16 residues long. CDR1 and CDR2 from the germline V gene are SGHVS and FNYEAQ. The CDR3 nucleotides read TGTGCCAGCAGCCCAGGATGGGACGCAGCTTACAATGAGCAGTTCTTC. This gives the protein CASSPGWDAAYNEQFF.

This clonotype was seen once. In DNA, the CDR3 is TGTGCCAGCAGCCCTTTTGGGTCAACTAATGAAAAACTGTTTTTT. Its protein is CASSPFGSTNEKLFF. The rearrangement uses TRBV9 and TRBJ1-4; D is unclear. CDR1 and CDR2 from the germline V gene are SGDLS and YYNGEE. The CDR3 has 15 amino acids. The V and J ends lost 4 bases and 0 bases respectively, with 10 bases between them.

The CDR3 region has the DNA TGTGCCAGCAGCCCGGGGACAGGAGTAGCCAAAAACATTCAGTACTTC. Its translation: CASSPGTGVAKNIQYF. V is TRBV5-6 and J is TRBJ2-4; 8 nucleotides align to TRBD1. CDR1 and CDR2 (germline): SGHDT, YYEEEE. V shed 4 bases, J shed 0 bases, and the junction held 6 bases outside the gene matches. The CDR3 spans 16 residues.

The V and J genes are TRBV6-2 or TRBV6-3 and TRBJ1-5; D is unresolved. From germline, CDR1 is MNHEY and CDR2 SVGEGT. V lost 0 bases, J lost 4 bases, and 16 bases lay in between. The CDR3 consists of 17 residues. The CDR3 bases are TGTGCCAGCAGTTACTCGACCAAGGAGGGCTGGAATCAGCCCCAGCATTTT. It specifies CASSYSTKEGWNQPQHF.

The V gene is TRBV2, the J gene TRBJ2-5; 8 bases map to TRBD1. The J segment lost 5 bases and the V segment lost 5 bases, leaving 4 bases of the junction unmatched. Germline V lookup: CDR1 SNHLY, CDR2 FYNNEI. There are 13 residues in the CDR3. CDR3 nucleotide sequence: TGTGCCAGCAGTTTCCGGACAGGGGAGACCCAGTACTTC. It is translated as CASSFRTGETQYF.

The chain is built from TRBV12-3 or TRBV12-4 and TRBJ1-2; no clear D. CDR3 size: 11 residues. Trimming cost V 5 bases and J 6 bases, with 7 bases left between them. As DNA, the CDR3 is TGTGCCAGCAGTCCCGTCGATGGCTACACCTTC. Protein sequence: CASSPVDGYTF.